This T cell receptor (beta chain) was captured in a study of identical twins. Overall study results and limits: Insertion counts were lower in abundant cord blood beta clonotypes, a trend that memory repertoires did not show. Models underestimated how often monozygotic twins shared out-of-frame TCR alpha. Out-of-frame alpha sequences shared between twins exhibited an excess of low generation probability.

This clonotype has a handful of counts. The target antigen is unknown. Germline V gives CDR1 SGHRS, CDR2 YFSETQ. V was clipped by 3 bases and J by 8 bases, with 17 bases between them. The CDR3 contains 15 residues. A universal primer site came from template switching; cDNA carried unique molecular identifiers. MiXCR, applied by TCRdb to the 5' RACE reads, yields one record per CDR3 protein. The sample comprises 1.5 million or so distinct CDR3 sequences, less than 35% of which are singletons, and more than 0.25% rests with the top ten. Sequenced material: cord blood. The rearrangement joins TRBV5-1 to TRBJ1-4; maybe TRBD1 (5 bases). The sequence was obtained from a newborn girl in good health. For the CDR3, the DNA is TGCGCCAGCAGCTGGGACGGGACCGCGCGGGAAAAACTGTTTTTT. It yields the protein CASSWDGTAREKLFF.